The 25 T cell receptor beta chains below all came from one sample that was sequenced in a study of beta chain features in type 1 diabetes. Points from the study as a whole: Type 1 diabetes patients showed a moderate but significant shortening of TCRB CDR3s in all four CD4+ subsets.

Of the isolated RNA, all was reverse transcribed, and so the sequenced material was expressed TCRB transcripts. Using immunoSEQ multiplex PCR, the repertoire was profiled, and TCRdb retains in-frame clones only, with some absent. The sample holds 85,000 to 110,000 clones, under 30% seen once. Their cognate antigens are unknown. The sample consisted of central memory CD4+ T cells from blood. The receptors shown here come from a woman aged 18-29 years with type 1 diabetes.

The chain recombines TRBV6-5 with TRBJ2-3; TRBD2 agrees at 8 bases. Germline CDR1 and CDR2: MNHEY and SVGAGI. CDR3 size: 13 residues. Trimming took 9 bases from V and 5 from J; bases not matched to a gene: 7. The CDR3 is CASSGKGRDTQYF. The CDR3 DNA follows: TGTGCCAGTAGCGGGAAGGGAAGAGATACGCAGTATTTT.

This rearrangement joins TRBV7-2 to TRBJ2-3, with 12 bases matching TRBD2. Germline V CDR1 and CDR2: SGHTA, FQGNSA. The V gene end was trimmed by 6 bases and the J gene end by 9 bases; junction bases not matched to a gene: 13. The CDR3 has 16 amino acids. CDR3 in amino acids: CASSFKRTSGMITQYF. The CDR3 nucleotides read TGTGCCAGCAGTTTTAAGAGGACTAGCGGGATGATCACGCAGTATTTT.

The gene calls are TRBV28 and TRBJ2-2; 8 positions agree with TRBD2. Trimming removed 6 bases from V and 2 bases from J; junction bases left unmatched: 8. CDR3 length: 16 amino acids. Per germline, CDR1 MDHEN and CDR2 SYDVKM. CDR3: CASRDRSGTNTGELFF. CDR3 sequence (DNA): TGTGCCAGCAGGGACCGTAGCGGGACTAACACCGGGGAGCTGTTTTTT.

The sample holds a few counts of this clone. The genes are TRBV7-8 and TRBJ1-3; weak D call: TRBD1 (6 bases). Per the germline V gene, CDR1 is SGHVS and CDR2 is FQNEAQ. The V gene lost 1 base and the J gene lost 0 bases, with 16 bases spanning the gap. The CDR3 has 18 amino acids. The CDR3 spells CASSLGGGGQISGNTIYF. The CDR3 DNA reads TGTGCCAGCAGCTTAGGAGGCGGGGGCCAAATCTCTGGAAACACCATATATTTT.

In this sample, this clone turned up a few times. The sample has other DNA sequences that encode this CDR3 too. The chain recombines TRBV5-6 with TRBJ2-3; D unclear. The V gene's germline CDR1 is SGHDT and CDR2 YYEEEE. The CDR3 runs 13 residues. With 1 base removed from V and 3 bases from J, the gap between germline ends came to 6 bases. The CDR3 coding sequence is TGTGCCAGCAGCTTGCCAGGAACAGATACGCAGTATTTT. This encodes CASSLPGTDTQYF.

The genes are TRBV2 and TRBJ1-1; a weak D match, TRBD1 (6 bases). V was pared by 4 bases and J by 1 base, with 16 bases between. This CDR3 is built from 16 residues. Germline CDR1 reads SNHLY; CDR2 reads FYNNEI. CDR3 protein: CASSASVGGENTEAFF. CDR3 DNA sequence: TGTGCCAGCAGTGCATCCGTAGGGGGGGAGAACACTGAAGCTTTCTTT.

Of note for this clone: An end of the junction differs from the germline gene, which may be a read error. V and J are TRBV18 and TRBJ2-1; D is perhaps TRBD2 (6 bases). In germline, CDR1 is KGHSH, CDR2 LQKENI. The CDR3 length is 15 residues. CDR3 sequence reads: CASPPSGGFYNEQFF. The CDR3 nucleotides are TGTGCCAGCCCACCAAGTGGGGGGTTCTACAATGAGCAGTTCTTC.

CDR3 amino acids: CASSPSRTSGNTIYF. For the CDR3, the DNA is TGCGCCAGCAGCCCTAGCCGGACCTCTGGAAACACCATATATTTT. The chain combines TRBV4-3 with TRBJ1-3; D remains ambiguous. V lost 4 bases and J 0 bases, leaving 10 bases between the germline ends. The CDR3 contains 15 residues. Germline CDR1 LGHNA, CDR2 YSLEER.

This clone showed up just once. V usage is TRBV9 and J usage is TRBJ2-7; 10 bases line up with TRBD2. J gave up 3 bases and V 0 bases, and 3 bases lay outside the gene matches. Germline-derived CDR1 and CDR2 are SGDLS and YYNGEE. This CDR3 has 15 amino acids. CDR3 sequence reads: CASSVDLAGDYEQYF. The CDR3 DNA sequence: TGTGCCAGCAGCGTAGACCTAGCGGGAGACTACGAGCAGTACTTC.

This clone came up many times. The chain recombines TRBV5-1 with TRBJ2-5; 11 positions match TRBD2. Germline V gives CDR1 SGHRS, CDR2 YFSETQ. The CDR3 runs 15 residues. V lost 2 bases to trimming and J lost 5 bases; unmatched junction nucleotides: 5. The DNA for the CDR3 is TGCGCCAGCAGCTTCATAGCGGGAGGGCCGGAGACCCAGTACTTC. Residues: CASSFIAGGPETQYF.

The rearrangement joins TRBV19 to TRBJ2-3; D might be TRBD1 (5 bases). CDR3 size: 14 residues. Germline V gives CDR1 LNHDA, CDR2 SQIVND (reference sequence). V was shortened by 4 bases and J by 2 bases, with 10 bases between the two germline ends. As DNA, the CDR3 is TGTGCCAGTAGTACCGGACACGACACAGATACGCAGTATTTT. It specifies CASSTGHDTDTQYF.

This clone has more than one count but fewer than ten. The gene calls are TRBV6-5 and TRBJ2-2, with a weak D call TRBD2 (5 bases). The germline V and J ends were trimmed by 0 bases and 2 bases, with 10 bases remaining between them. CDR1 and CDR2 (germline): MNHEY, SVGAGI. CDR3 length: 16 residues. CDR3 residues: CASSYSRTLNTGELFF. The DNA for the CDR3 is TGTGCCAGCAGTTACTCGCGGACTCTAAACACCGGGGAGCTGTTTTTT.

The chain couples TRBV10-2 to TRBJ2-4; D possibly corresponds to TRBD2 (6 bases). The ends were cut back, 2 bases at V and 1 base at J, with 6 bases in the middle. This CDR3 has 14 amino acids. Germline-derived CDR1 and CDR2 are WSHSY and SAAADI. The CDR3 here is CASSEGGAKNIQYF. CDR3 DNA sequence: TGCGCCAGCAGTGAGGGGGGGGCCAAAAACATTCAGTACTTC.

The J gene is TRBJ2-7, the V gene TRBV7-9; TRBD1 might be the D (6 bases). With 5 bases removed from V and 5 bases from J, the gap between germline ends came to 13 bases. In germline, CDR1 is SEHNR, CDR2 FQNEAQ (reference sequence). This CDR3 contains 13 residues. The CDR3 DNA follows: TGTGCCAGCAGCCAGACAGGTGCCGACGAGCAGTACGTC. As protein: CASSQTGADEQYV.

The V gene is TRBV4-3, the J gene TRBJ2-7, with 9 bases fitting TRBD2. The V gene's germline CDR1 is LGHNA and CDR2 YSLEER. The CDR3 totals 15 residues. Trimming at V came to 4 bases and at J to 4 bases, leaving 8 bases not matched to a gene. The CDR3 nucleotides are TGCGCCAGCAGCCTATACTTAGCGGGAGCGTACGAGCAGTACGTC. Its protein product is CASSLYLAGAYEQYV.

V gene TRBV6-1 combines with J gene TRBJ2-3; TRBD2 might be the D (6 bases). Germline-derived CDR1 and CDR2 are MNHNS and SASEGT. The CDR3 contains 15 residues. V dropped 4 bases and J dropped 4 bases, with 15 bases sitting between them. For the CDR3, the DNA is TGTGCCAGCAGTGGACGTGGAGGGGCCCCAGATACGCAGTATTTT. This codes for CASSGRGGAPDTQYF.

This clone was seen only a few times. The V and J genes are TRBV27 and TRBJ1-1, with 10 bases identical to TRBD1. Germline trimming cut 9 bases from V and 3 bases from J; bases unmatched to any gene: 4. Looked up from germline, CDR1 is MNHEY and CDR2 is SMNVEV (reference sequence). This CDR3 is built from 13 residues. CDR3 sequence: CASKTGGYTEAFF. For the CDR3, the DNA is TGTGCCAGTAAGACAGGGGGCTACACTGAAGCTTTCTTT.

This clone showed up just a few times. The genes are TRBV6-1 and TRBJ2-7, with TRBD1 matching over 7 bases. Unmatched junction bases numbered 3, after V lost 7 bases and J lost 6 bases. Germline lookup yields CDR1 MNHNS and CDR2 SASEGT. This CDR3 comprises 11 residues. CDR3 sequence: CASIQGTEQYV. Written as DNA, the CDR3 is TGTGCCAGCATACAGGGGACCGAGCAGTACGTC.

The V and J genes are TRBV4-2 and TRBJ2-1, with D possibly being TRBD2 (6 bases). This CDR3 is 14 amino acids long. Germline V gene sequence: CDR1 LGHNA, CDR2 YNFKEQ. V was pared by 1 base and J by 3 bases, with 7 bases between. CDR3 sequence (DNA): TGTGCCAGCAGCCAAGGCGGGGACTACAATGAGCAGTTCTTC. Translation gives CASSQGGDYNEQFF.

This clone has just a few counts. This chain uses TRBV7-9 with TRBJ2-3; a weak D match, TRBD2 (6 bases). The CDR3 runs to 15 residues. Between the trimmed V and J ends, which lost 5 bases and 0 bases, there was a span of 12 bases. Germline V gene sequence: CDR1 SEHNR, CDR2 FQNEAQ (reference sequence). For the CDR3, the DNA is TGTGCCAGCAGCCCCAGGAGGGTGAGCACAGATACGCAGTATTTT. This gives the protein CASSPRRVSTDTQYF.

This chain uses TRBV9 with TRBJ2-7; a weak D match, TRBD2 (5 bases). Trimming stripped 0 bases from V and 3 bases from J, with 13 bases between. Per the germline V gene, CDR1 is SGDLS and CDR2 is YYNGEE. This CDR3 contains 15 residues. The CDR3, as DNA: TGTGCCAGCAGCGTAGATTGGGCGCGGGTCTACGAGCAGTACTTC. It yields the protein CASSVDWARVYEQYF.

J is TRBJ1-1 and V is TRBV14; maybe TRBD1 (5 bases). Germline loops: CDR1 SGHDN, CDR2 FVKESK. The ends were cut back, 0 bases at V and 0 bases at J, with 14 bases in the middle. The CDR3 is made up of 17 amino acids. DNA for the CDR3: TGTGCCAGCAGCCAAGACAGGGTGCGGAGTTTGAACACTGAAGCTTTCTTT. This encodes CASSQDRVRSLNTEAFF.

The table lists this clone with a few counts. V and J are TRBV29-1 and TRBJ2-2; 8 bases align to TRBD1. J was trimmed by 4 bases and V by 7 bases; bases with no gene match: 11. This CDR3 comprises 15 residues. Per the germline V gene, CDR1 is SQVTM and CDR2 is ANQGSEA. The CDR3 bases are TGCAGCGCCGTGCGGGGACAGGCCCTCACCGGGGAGCTGTTTTTT. Translated: CSAVRGQALTGELFF.

This clone was counted a few times. V is TRBV6-1 and J is TRBJ2-2; no definite D call. The ends were cut back, 4 bases at V and 7 bases at J, with 10 bases in the middle. This CDR3 contains 13 residues. Germline CDR1 reads MNHNS; CDR2 reads SASEGT. The CDR3 loop reads CASSAVAVGELFF. The CDR3 bases are TGTGCCAGCAGTGCCGTGGCGGTCGGGGAGCTGTTTTTT.

The chain joins TRBV6-5 to TRBJ1-1; 7 bases align to TRBD1. Germline V gene data show CDR1 as MNHEY and CDR2 as SVGAGI. This CDR3 spans 13 amino acids. The trim removed 7 bases at V and 1 base at J, leaving 3 bases unmatched. In DNA, the CDR3 is TGTGCCAGCATCCGGACAGGGAACACTGAAGCTTTCTTT. Translated, it gives CASIRTGNTEAFF.